These 17 T cell receptor beta chains originate from one sample sequenced in a study of a mutant IDH1 vaccine in newly diagnosed glioma. TCRdb keeps only in-frame clones here, not all; method: immunoSEQ multiplex PCR. This table has over 50,000 clones, around three quarters appearing once. No antigens are known for them. Time point here: week 47, end of study. In every dose of vaccine, 300 ug of mutant IDH1 20-mer peptide was given alongside topical imiquimod. The material sequenced was PBMCs, taken from a glioma patient whose treatment included an IDH1 peptide vaccine. All receptors derive from a woman in her thirties or forties with glioma. Some clones in this sample may be carry-over from other donors' samples.

The genes are TRBV30 and TRBJ2-3, with a weak D call TRBD2 (7 bases). Trimming left V 0 bases short and J 11 bases short, with 21 bases between. The CDR3 length is 15 residues. The V gene's germline CDR1 is GTSNPN and CDR2 SVGIG (reference sequence). The CDR3 reads CAWSVARGAVGRQYF. As DNA, the CDR3 is TGTGCCTGGAGTGTAGCCCGGGGGGCCGTGGGAAGGCAGTATTTT. The full variable domain, rest sourced from reference TRBV30 and TRBJ2-3, is SQTIHQWPATLVQPVGSPLSLECTVEGTSNPNLYWYRQAAGRGLQLLFYSVGIGQISSEVPQNLSASRPQDRQFILSSKKLLLSDSGFYLCAWSVARGAVGRQYFGPGTRLTVL.

The V and J genes are TRBV23-1 and TRBJ1-5; 7 bases match TRBD1. TRBV23-1 counts as an open reading frame of uncertain function. The CDR3 totals 18 residues. The trim removed 6 bases at V and 0 bases at J, leaving 14 bases unmatched. CDR3 sequence: CASRHPPDRHFSNQPQHF. Written as DNA, the CDR3 is TGCGCCAGCAGACACCCCCCGGACAGGCATTTTAGCAATCAGCCCCAGCATTTT.

The genes are TRBV14 and TRBJ2-5, with D unresolved. The germline V and J ends were trimmed by 0 bases and 3 bases, with 2 bases remaining between them. Germline values: CDR1 SGHDN, CDR2 FVKESK. There are 12 residues in the CDR3. The CDR3 DNA follows: TGTGCCAGCAGCCAAGAAAAAGAGACCCAGTACTTC. It specifies CASSQEKETQYF.

On this clone: Other DNA variants within this sample encode the same CDR3. The V call is TRBV6-5, the J call TRBJ1-1; D uncertain. In germline, CDR1 is MNHEY, CDR2 SVGAGI. Trimming shortened V by 6 bases and J by 6 bases, and 17 bases separated the two germline ends. The CDR3 covers 14 residues. CDR3 nucleotides: TGTGCCAGCAGAGGACGTCCCTCCGGCGCTGAAGCTTTCTTT. Translated: CASRGRPSGAEAFF.

A remark on this clone: The junction differs from germline at one of its ends, possibly a read error. The DNA for the CDR3 is TGCGCCAGCAGCTCTAGCGGTGGGTACGAGCAGTGCTTC. It translates to CASSSSGGYEQCF. The genes are TRBV5-1 and TRBJ2-7, with 7 nucleotides matching TRBD2. Looked up from germline, CDR1 is SGHRS and CDR2 is YFSETQ. This CDR3 is 13 amino acids long.

J is TRBJ1-1 and V is TRBV6-1, with 7 bases identical to TRBD1. The trim removed 1 base at V and 6 bases at J, leaving 14 bases unmatched. CDR3 length: 17 amino acids. Germline V gene data show CDR1 as MNHNS and CDR2 as SASEGT. The CDR3 DNA reads TGTGCCAGCAGTGAAGAACCCCCACAGGGGTCGAGGGCTGAAGCTTTCTTT. It codes for CASSEEPPQGSRAEAFF.

This chain uses TRBV10-3 with TRBJ2-4, with D perhaps TRBD1 (6 bases). The germline V and J ends were trimmed by 2 bases and 0 bases, with 14 bases remaining between them. The germline V gene has CDR1 ENHRY and CDR2 SYGVKD. This CDR3 has 17 residues. The CDR3 nucleotides read TGTGCCATCAGTGAGCGCTTAACAGGGTTAGCCAAAAACATTCAGTACTTC. Its translation: CAISERLTGLAKNIQYF.

The V and J genes are TRBV2 and TRBJ2-7; D tentatively reads TRBD1 or TRBD2 (5 bases each). Trimming pared 1 base from V and 5 bases from J, leaving 15 bases between. CDR1 and CDR2 (germline): SNHLY, FYNNEI. The CDR3 contains 15 residues. The CDR3 DNA sequence: TGTGCCAGCAGTGAAGGAAAGGCAGGGCGGGACGAGCAGTACTTC. Its protein product is CASSEGKAGRDEQYF.

DNA for the CDR3: TGCGCCAGCAGCTTCGATGGACAGGGCGGATACAATGAGCAGTTCTTC. It yields the protein CASSFDGQGGYNEQFF. The chain is built from TRBV5-1 and TRBJ2-1; 8 nucleotides align to TRBD1. Germline-derived CDR1 and CDR2 are SGHRS and YFSETQ. This CDR3 has 16 amino acids. Trimming removed 2 bases from V and 4 bases from J; junction bases left unmatched: 8.

This chain uses TRBV5-1 with TRBJ1-1, with D perhaps matching TRBD1 (6 bases). The length of the CDR3 is 16 residues. V was trimmed by 2 bases and J by 1 base, leaving 15 bases between them. Germline CDR1 reads SGHRS; CDR2 reads YFSETQ. The CDR3 protein is CASSLQGVIENTEAFF. The CDR3 DNA sequence: TGCGCCAGCAGCTTACAGGGCGTGATTGAGAACACTGAAGCTTTCTTT. The full variable domain, in which reference TRBV5-1 and TRBJ1-1 provide the parts outside the CDR3, is KAGVTQTPRYLIKTRGQQVTLSCSPISGHRSVSWYQQTPGQGLQFLFEYFSETQRNKGNFPGRFSGRQFSNSRSEMNVSTLELGDSALYLCASSLQGVIENTEAFFGQGTRLTVV.

The chain uses TRBV6-5 and TRBJ2-5; 11 bases are shared with TRBD1. This CDR3 is 14 amino acids long. Germline V gene sequence: CDR1 MNHEY, CDR2 SVGAGI. Losses at the gene ends were 6 bases for V and 6 bases for J; bases not matched to a gene: 6. CDR3 sequence reads: CASSPGQGGKTQYF. The CDR3 DNA reads as TGTGCCAGCAGCCCGGGACAGGGGGGCAAGACCCAGTACTTC.

This clone appeared a few times. This chain joins TRBV15 and TRBJ2-7, with D perhaps TRBD1 (7 bases). Trimming cost V 4 bases and J 4 bases, with 32 bases left between them. CDR3 length: 20 residues. Germline CDR1 reads LNHNV; CDR2 reads YYDKDF (reference sequence). The CDR3 DNA sequence: TGTGCCACCAGCAAGGTCGAACAGGGGAGGACCAGGGGAGTGGGGTACGAGCAGTACTTC. It is translated as CATSKVEQGRTRGVGYEQYF.

The chain combines TRBV10-3 with TRBJ1-2; D unresolved. The germline V gene has CDR1 ENHRY and CDR2 SYGVKD. CDR3 size: 13 residues. V lost 6 bases to trimming and J lost 2 bases, with 10 bases between them. The DNA of the CDR3 is TGTGCCATCAGCGAGGCCACGAACTATGGCTACACCTTC. Translated, it gives CAISEATNYGYTF.

This clone was picked up a small number of times. The chain couples TRBV4-2 to TRBJ2-2; D is unresolved. The germline CDR1 and CDR2 sequences are LGHNA and YNFKEQ. The CDR3 is 15 amino acids. Trimming cost V 1 base and J 0 bases, with 6 bases left between them. CDR3 sequence (DNA): TGTGCCAGCAGCCAAGGGGATTCGAACACCGGGGAGCTGTTTTTT. This translates into CASSQGDSNTGELFF.

The rearrangement links TRBV5-6 to TRBJ2-6; TRBD2 is a possible D gene (5 bases). Trimming stripped 1 base from V and 1 base from J, with 6 bases between. CDR3 length: 15 amino acids. CDR1 is SGHDT and CDR2 is YYEEEE in the germline V gene. The CDR3 DNA reads TGTGCCAGCAGCTTGCCGGGATCTGGGGCCAACGTCCTGACTTTC. Amino acid sequence: CASSLPGSGANVLTF.

The gene calls are TRBV6-5 and TRBJ2-7, with D tentatively TRBD2 (5 bases). Germline CDR1 is MNHEY and CDR2 is SVGAGI. The V and J ends lost 8 bases and 0 bases respectively, with 17 bases between them. This CDR3 contains 15 residues. This CDR3 reads CASGLGSESSYEQYF. CDR3 bases: TGTGCCAGCGGCCTAGGTAGCGAGAGCTCCTACGAGCAGTACTTC.

The chain is built from TRBV7-8 and TRBJ2-7; D is undetermined. This CDR3 comprises 12 residues. Germline V lookup: CDR1 SGHVS, CDR2 FQNEAQ. V was clipped by 3 bases and J by 3 bases, with 6 bases between them. CDR3 DNA sequence: TGTGCCAGCAGCTTTCAGGACTACGAGCAGTACTTC. It codes for CASSFQDYEQYF.